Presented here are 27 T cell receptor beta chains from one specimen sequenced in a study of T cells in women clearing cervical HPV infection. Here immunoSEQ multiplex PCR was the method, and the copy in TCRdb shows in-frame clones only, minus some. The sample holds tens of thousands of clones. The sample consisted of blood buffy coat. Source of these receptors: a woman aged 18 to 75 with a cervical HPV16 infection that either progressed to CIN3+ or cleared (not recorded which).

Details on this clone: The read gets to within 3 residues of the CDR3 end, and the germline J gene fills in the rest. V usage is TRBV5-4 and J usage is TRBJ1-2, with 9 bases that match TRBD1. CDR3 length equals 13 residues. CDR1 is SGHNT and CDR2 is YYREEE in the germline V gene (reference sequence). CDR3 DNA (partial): TGTGCCAGCAGCGCCGGGACAGGGAAAGGC. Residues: CASSAGTGKG. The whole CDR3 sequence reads CASSAGTGKGYTF.

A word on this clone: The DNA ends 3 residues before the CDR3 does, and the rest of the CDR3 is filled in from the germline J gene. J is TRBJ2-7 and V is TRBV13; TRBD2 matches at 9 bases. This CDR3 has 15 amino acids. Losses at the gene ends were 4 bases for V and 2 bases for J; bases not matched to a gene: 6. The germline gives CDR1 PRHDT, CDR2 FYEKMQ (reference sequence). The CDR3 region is CASSYSGRPTYEQYF. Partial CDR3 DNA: TGTGCCAGCAGCTACAGCGGGAGGCCGACCTACGAG.

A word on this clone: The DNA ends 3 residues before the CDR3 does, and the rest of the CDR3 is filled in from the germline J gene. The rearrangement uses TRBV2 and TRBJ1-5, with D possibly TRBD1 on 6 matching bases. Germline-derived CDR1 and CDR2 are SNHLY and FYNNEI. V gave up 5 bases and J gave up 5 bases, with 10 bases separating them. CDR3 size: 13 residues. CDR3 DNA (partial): TGTGCCAGCAGTTTTGGACAGTATCAGCCC. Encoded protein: CASSFGQYQP. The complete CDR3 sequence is CASSFGQYQPQHF.

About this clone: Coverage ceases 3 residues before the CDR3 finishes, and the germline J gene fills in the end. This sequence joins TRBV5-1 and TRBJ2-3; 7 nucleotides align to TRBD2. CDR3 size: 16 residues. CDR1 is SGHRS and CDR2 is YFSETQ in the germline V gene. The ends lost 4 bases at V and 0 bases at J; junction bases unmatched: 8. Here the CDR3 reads CASSTSGTKSTDTQYF. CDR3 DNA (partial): TGCGCCAGCAGCACCTCCGGGACTAAGAGCACAGATACG.

CDR3 protein: CASSIVGGTAGANVLTF. The CDR3 DNA, read in part, is TGTGCCAGTAGTATAGTAGGAGGGACAGCTGGGGCCAACGTC. V gene TRBV19 combines with J gene TRBJ2-6, with TRBD1 as a possible D gene (7 bases). The read ends 3 residues early relative to the CDR3; the germline J gene fills the gap. Germline-derived CDR1 and CDR2 are LNHDA and SQIVND (reference sequence). V lost 1 base to trimming and J lost 2 bases, with 12 bases between them. The CDR3 spans 17 residues.

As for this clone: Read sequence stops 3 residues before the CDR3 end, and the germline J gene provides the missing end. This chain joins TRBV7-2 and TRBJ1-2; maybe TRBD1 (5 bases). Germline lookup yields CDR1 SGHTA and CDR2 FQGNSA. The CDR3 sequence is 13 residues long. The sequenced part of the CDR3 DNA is TGTGCCAGCAGCTCGGGACTTTTCCCGGGC. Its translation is CASSSGLFPG. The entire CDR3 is CASSSGLFPGYTF.

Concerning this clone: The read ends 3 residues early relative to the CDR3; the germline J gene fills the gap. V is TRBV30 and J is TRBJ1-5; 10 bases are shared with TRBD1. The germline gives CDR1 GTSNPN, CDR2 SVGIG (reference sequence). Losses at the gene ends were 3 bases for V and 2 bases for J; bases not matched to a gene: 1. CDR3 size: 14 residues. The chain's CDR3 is CAWRGTGGNQPQHF. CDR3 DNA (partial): TGTGCCTGGAGAGGGACAGGGGGCAATCAGCCC. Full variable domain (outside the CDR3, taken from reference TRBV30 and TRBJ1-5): SQTIHQWPATLVQPVGSPLSLECTVEGTSNPNLYWYRQAAGRGLQLLFYSVGIGQISSEVPQNLSASRPQDRQFILSSKKLLLSDSGFYLCAWRGTGGNQPQHFGDGTRLSIL.

Incomplete CDR3 DNA: TGTGCCACCAGTGCCCCCCTGGCCACAGATACG. Its translation is CATSAPLATDT. The entire CDR3 protein reads CATSAPLATDTQYF. The V and J genes are TRBV24-1 and TRBJ2-3; no reliable D call. From the germline J gene comes the end of the CDR3, since the read stops 3 residues before it. The germline gives CDR1 KGHDR, CDR2 SFDVKD. V lost 5 bases, J lost 2 bases, and 10 bases lay in between. The length of the CDR3 is 14 residues.

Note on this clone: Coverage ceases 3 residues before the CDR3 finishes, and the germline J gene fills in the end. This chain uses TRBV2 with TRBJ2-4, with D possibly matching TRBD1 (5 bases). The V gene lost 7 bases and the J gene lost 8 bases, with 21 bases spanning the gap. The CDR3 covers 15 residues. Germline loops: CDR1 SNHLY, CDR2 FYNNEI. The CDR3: CASTRSVPGRDIQYF. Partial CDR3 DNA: TGTGCCAGCACCAGAAGTGTCCCGGGCAGGGACATT.

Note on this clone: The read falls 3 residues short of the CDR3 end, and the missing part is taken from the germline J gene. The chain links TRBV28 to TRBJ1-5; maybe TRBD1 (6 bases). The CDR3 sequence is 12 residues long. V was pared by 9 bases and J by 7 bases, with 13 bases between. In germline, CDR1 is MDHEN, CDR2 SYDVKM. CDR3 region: CASREGEQPQHF. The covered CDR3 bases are TGTGCCAGTCGGGAGGGGGAGCAGCCC.

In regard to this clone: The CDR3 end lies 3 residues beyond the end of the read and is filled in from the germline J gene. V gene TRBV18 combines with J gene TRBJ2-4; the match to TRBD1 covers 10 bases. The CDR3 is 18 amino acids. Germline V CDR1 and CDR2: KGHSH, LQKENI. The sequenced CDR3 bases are TGTGCCAGCTCAGTACCGGGACAGGGGCCAGAATCCCTTTATGGT. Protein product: CASSVPGQGPESLYG. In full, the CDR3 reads CASSVPGQGPESLYGQYF.

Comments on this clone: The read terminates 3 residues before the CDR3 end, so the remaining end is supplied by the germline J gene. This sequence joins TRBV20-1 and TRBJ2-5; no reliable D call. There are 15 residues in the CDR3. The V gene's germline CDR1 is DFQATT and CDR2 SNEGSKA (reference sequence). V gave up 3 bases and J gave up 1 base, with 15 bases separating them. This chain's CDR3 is CSASPRSNPQETQYF. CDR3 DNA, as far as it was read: TGCAGTGCTAGTCCCCGATCTAATCCCCAAGAGACC.

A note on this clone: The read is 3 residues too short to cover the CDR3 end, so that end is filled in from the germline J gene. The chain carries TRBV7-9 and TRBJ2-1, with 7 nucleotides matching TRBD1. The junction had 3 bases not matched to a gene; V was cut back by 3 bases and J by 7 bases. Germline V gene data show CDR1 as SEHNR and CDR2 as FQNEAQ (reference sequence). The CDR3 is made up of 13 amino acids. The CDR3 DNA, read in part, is TGTGCCAGCAGCTTGGGGACAGTTAATGAG. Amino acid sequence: CASSLGTVNE. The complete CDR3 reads CASSLGTVNEQFF.

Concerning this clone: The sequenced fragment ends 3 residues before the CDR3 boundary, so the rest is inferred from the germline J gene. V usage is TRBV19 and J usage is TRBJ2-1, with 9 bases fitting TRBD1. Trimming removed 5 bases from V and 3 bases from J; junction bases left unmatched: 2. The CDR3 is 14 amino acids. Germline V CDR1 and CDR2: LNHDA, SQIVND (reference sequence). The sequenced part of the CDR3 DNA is TGTGCCAGTAGTCGGGACAGGGACTACAATGAG. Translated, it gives CASSRDRDYNE. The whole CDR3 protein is CASSRDRDYNEQFF.

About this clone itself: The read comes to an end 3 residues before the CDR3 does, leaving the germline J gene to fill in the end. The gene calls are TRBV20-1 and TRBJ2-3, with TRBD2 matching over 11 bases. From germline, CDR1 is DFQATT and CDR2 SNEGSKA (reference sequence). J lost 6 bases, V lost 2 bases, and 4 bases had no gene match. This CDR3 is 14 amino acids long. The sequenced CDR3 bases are TGCAGTGCTAGACGGGCTAGCGGGAGGGATACG. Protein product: CSARRASGRDT. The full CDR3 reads CSARRASGRDTQYF.

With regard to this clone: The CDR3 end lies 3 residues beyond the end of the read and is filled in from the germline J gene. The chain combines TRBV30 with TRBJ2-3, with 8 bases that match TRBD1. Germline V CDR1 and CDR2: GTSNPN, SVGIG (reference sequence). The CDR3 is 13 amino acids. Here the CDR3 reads CAWSRQGYQTQYF. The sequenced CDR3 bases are TGTGCCTGGAGCCGACAGGGGTACCAGACG.

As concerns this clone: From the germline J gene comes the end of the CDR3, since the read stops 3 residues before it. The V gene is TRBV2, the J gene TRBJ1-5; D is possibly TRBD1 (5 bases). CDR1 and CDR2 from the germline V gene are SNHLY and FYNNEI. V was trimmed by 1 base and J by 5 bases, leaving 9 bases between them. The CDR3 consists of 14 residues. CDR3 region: CASSEVTADQPQHF. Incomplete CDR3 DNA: TGTGCCAGCAGTGAAGTGACAGCAGATCAGCCC.

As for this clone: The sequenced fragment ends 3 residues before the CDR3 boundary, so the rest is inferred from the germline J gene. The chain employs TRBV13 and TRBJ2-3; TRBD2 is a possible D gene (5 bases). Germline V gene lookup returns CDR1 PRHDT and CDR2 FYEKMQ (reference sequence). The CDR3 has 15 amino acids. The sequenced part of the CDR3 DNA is TGTGCCAGCAGCTTACGGAGGAATAGCAATCAGCCG. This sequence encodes CASSLRRNSNQP. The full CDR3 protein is CASSLRRNSNQPQYF.

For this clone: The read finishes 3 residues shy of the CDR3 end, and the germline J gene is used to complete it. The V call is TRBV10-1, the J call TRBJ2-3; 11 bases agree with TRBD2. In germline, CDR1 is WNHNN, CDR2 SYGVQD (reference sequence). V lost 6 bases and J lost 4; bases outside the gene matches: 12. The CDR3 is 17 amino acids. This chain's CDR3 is CASRKRWTSGSPDTQYF. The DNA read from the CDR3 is TGCGCCAGCAGAAAACGGTGGACTAGCGGGTCTCCAGATACG.

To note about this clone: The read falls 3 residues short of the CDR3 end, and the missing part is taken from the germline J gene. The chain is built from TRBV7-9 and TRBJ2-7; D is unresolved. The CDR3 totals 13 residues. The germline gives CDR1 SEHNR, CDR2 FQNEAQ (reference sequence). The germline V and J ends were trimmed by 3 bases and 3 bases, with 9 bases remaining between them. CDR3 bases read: TGTGCCAGCAGCTTCCAGGATTTCTACGAG. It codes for CASSFQDFYE. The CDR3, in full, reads CASSFQDFYEQYF.

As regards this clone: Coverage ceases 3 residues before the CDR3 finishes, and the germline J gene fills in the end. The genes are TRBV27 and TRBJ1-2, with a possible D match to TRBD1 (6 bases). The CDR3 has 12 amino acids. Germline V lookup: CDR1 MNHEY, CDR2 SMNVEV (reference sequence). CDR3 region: CASSFTGRGYTF. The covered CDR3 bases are TGTGCCAGCAGTTTTACAGGGAGAGGC.

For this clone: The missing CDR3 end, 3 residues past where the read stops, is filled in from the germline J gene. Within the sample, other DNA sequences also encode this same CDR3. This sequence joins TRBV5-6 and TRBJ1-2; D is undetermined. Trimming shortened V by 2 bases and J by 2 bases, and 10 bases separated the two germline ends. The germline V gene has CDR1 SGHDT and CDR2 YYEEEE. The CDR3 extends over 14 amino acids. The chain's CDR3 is CASSLLVSNYGYTF. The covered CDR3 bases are TGTGCCAGCAGCTTACTCGTAAGCAACTATGGC.

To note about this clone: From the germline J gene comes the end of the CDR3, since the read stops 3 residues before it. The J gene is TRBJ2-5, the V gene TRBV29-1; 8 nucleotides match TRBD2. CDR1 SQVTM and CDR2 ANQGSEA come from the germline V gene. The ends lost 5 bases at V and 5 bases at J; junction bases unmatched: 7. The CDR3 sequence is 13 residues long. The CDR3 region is CSVWREVGETQYF. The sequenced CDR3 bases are TGCAGCGTTTGGCGGGAGGTAGGGGAGACC.

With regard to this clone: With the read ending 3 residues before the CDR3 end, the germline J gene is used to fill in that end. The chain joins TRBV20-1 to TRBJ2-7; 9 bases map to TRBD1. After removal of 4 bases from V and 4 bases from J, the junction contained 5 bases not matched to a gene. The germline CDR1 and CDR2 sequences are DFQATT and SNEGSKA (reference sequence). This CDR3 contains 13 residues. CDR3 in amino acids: CSANDRGSYEQYF. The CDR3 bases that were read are TGCAGTGCTAACGACAGGGGGAGTTACGAG.

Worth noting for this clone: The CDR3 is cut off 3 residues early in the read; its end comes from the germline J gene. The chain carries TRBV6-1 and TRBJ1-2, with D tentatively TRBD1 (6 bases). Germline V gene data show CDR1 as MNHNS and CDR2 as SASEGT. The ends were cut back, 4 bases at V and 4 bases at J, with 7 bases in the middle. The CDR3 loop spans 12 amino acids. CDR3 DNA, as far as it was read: TGTGCCAGCAGTGGCAGGGGCTATGGC. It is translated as CASSGRGYG. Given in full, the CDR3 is CASSGRGYGYTF.

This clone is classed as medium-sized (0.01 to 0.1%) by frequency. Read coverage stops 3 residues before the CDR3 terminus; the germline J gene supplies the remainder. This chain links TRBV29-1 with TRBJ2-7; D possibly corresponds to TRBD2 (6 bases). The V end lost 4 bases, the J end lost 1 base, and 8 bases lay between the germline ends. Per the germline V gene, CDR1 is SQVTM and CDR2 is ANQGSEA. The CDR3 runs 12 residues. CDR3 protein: CSVGGESYEQYF. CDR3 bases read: TGCAGCGTTGGCGGGGAGTCCTACGAG.

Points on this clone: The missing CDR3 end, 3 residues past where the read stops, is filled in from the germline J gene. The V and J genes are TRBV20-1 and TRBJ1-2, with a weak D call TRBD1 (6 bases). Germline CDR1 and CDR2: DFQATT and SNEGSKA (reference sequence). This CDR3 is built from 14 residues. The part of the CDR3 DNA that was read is TGCAGTGCCCCGGGACGCCTAATAGGGGGAGGC. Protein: CSAPGRLIGGG. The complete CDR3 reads CSAPGRLIGGGYTF.